The 27 T cell receptor beta chains below all came from one sample that was sequenced in a study of beta chain features in type 1 diabetes. The study reverse transcribed the entire isolated RNA, so it sequenced expressed TCRB transcripts. The data were produced by immunoSEQ multiplex PCR, yet TCRdb's version contains in-frame clones alone and is incomplete. The sample lists around 300,000 clones, around 16% seen once, with about 0.014% in the top ten. Study outcomes and limitations: Shortening that was moderate but significant affected the TCRB CDR3s of Type 1 diabetes patients in all four CD4+ subsets.

Antigens for these TCRs are unknown. The sequenced material came from naive CD4+ T cells from blood. These receptors originate from a man younger than 30 with type 1 diabetes.

This clone was counted only a few times. The chain recombines TRBV30 with TRBJ2-3; D is undetermined. This CDR3 has 14 amino acids. Trimming cost V 2 bases and J 2 bases, with 11 bases left between them. Per the germline V gene, CDR1 is GTSNPN and CDR2 is SVGIG (reference sequence). The CDR3 DNA reads TGTGCCTGGAGTATTTTAGCCCACACAGATACGCAGTATTTT. Its translation: CAWSILAHTDTQYF.

The chain recombines TRBV10-2 with TRBJ1-4, with D unresolved. Trimming pared 6 bases from V and 8 bases from J, leaving 13 bases between. This CDR3 is built from 13 residues. Germline lookup yields CDR1 WSHSY and CDR2 SAAADI. The CDR3, as DNA: TGCGCCAGCAGCTCGCGGCGTGGGGAAAAACTGTTTTTT. Residues: CASSSRRGEKLFF.

The V and J genes are TRBV2 and TRBJ2-1; TRBD2 agrees at 12 bases. This CDR3 contains 15 residues. Per germline, CDR1 SNHLY and CDR2 FYNNEI. J lost 3 bases, V lost 6 bases, and 3 bases had no gene match. CDR3 bases: TGTGCCAGCAGGGCGGGACTAGCGGGCTACAATGAGCAGTTCTTC. Translation gives CASRAGLAGYNEQFF. The complete variable domain, with remaining parts taken from reference TRBV2 and TRBJ2-1, reads EPEVTQTPSHQVTQMGQEVILRCVPISNHLYFYWYRQILGQKVEFLVSFYNNEISEKSEIFDDQFSVERPDGSNFTLKIRSTKLEDSAMYFCASRAGLAGYNEQFFGPGTRLTVL.

The chain couples TRBV9 to TRBJ2-1; 12 positions match TRBD2. The J segment lost 9 bases and the V segment lost 0 bases, leaving 4 bases of the junction unmatched. The CDR3 extends over 15 amino acids. Germline-derived CDR1 and CDR2 are SGDLS and YYNGEE. Here the CDR3 reads CASSVASGRASEQFF. The CDR3 nucleotides are TGTGCCAGCAGCGTAGCTAGCGGGAGGGCTAGTGAGCAGTTCTTC.

This clone has more than one count but fewer than ten. The gene calls are TRBV11-1 and TRBJ1-1; D gene ambiguous. CDR1 and CDR2 from the germline V gene are SGHAT and FQDESV (reference sequence). The CDR3 is 12 residues long. Trimming cost V 2 bases and J 12 bases, with 13 bases left between them. The CDR3 region has the DNA TGTGCCAGCAGCTTACTCGGGTTGATCCCTTTCTTT. This codes for CASSLLGLIPFF.

This clone was picked up a small number of times. The V gene is TRBV10-3, the J gene TRBJ2-7, with D perhaps matching TRBD1 (6 bases). From germline, CDR1 is ENHRY and CDR2 SYGVKD. The ends were cut back, 5 bases at V and 5 bases at J, with 13 bases in the middle. The length of the CDR3 is 13 residues. The CDR3 is CAISPNRAHEQYF. CDR3 in DNA: TGTGCCATCAGTCCCAACAGGGCGCACGAGCAGTACTTC.

This chain connects TRBV10-2 to TRBJ1-1; 7 bases map to TRBD1. The J segment lost 0 bases and the V segment lost 6 bases, leaving 4 bases of the junction unmatched. CDR3 size: 14 residues. Germline V gives CDR1 WSHSY, CDR2 SAAADI. The CDR3 reads CASSEGQLNTEAFF. CDR3 in DNA: TGCGCCAGCAGCGAGGGACAGTTGAACACTGAAGCTTTCTTT.

This chain links TRBV27 with TRBJ2-3; 9 positions match TRBD2. Germline V CDR1 and CDR2: MNHEY, SMNVEV (reference sequence). With V trimmed by 5 bases and J by 2 bases, 5 bases remained unmatched. The CDR3 extends over 15 amino acids. CDR3 loop: CASSKTSGYTDTQYF. The DNA for the CDR3 is TGTGCCAGCAGTAAGACTAGCGGATACACAGATACGCAGTATTTT.

This clone has only a few counts. The J gene is TRBJ2-3, the V gene TRBV14; 14 positions agree with TRBD2. V trimming: 5 bases; J trimming: 1 base; junction bases outside the gene matches: 2. The CDR3 is 16 residues long. Germline CDR1 is SGHDN and CDR2 is FVKESK. CDR3 protein: CASSRGLAGGTDTQYF. The CDR3 bases are TGTGCCAGCAGCAGGGGACTAGCGGGGGGCACAGATACGCAGTATTTT.

CDR3: CASRGPLAGGQNIQYF. CDR3 sequence (DNA): TGTGCCAGCAGGGGACCACTAGCGGGGGGGCAAAACATTCAGTACTTC. The V call is TRBV28, the J call TRBJ2-4, with TRBD2 matching over 13 bases. This CDR3 region has 16 residues. J lost 5 bases, V lost 6 bases, and 7 bases had no gene match. The germline CDR1 and CDR2 sequences are MDHEN and SYDVKM.

The rearrangement links TRBV2 to TRBJ2-1; 13 positions agree with TRBD2. The CDR3 contains 15 residues. In germline, CDR1 is SNHLY, CDR2 FYNNEI. Losses at the gene ends were 7 bases for V and 7 bases for J; bases not matched to a gene: 7. The CDR3 spells CASTQTSGGPNEQFF. CDR3 coding DNA: TGTGCCAGCACCCAGACTAGCGGGGGGCCTAATGAGCAGTTCTTC.

CDR3 bases: TGTGCCAGCAGCAATGCCAGGCTAGCGGGCACAGATACGCAGTATTTT. This translates into CASSNARLAGTDTQYF. The chain links TRBV21-1 to TRBJ2-3; TRBD2 is the table's D call and was not checked against the DNA. TRBV21-1 is a listed pseudogene. The CDR3 runs to 16 residues.

There are a few counts of this clone. The chain has TRBV6-6 and TRBJ2-5; maybe TRBD2 (6 bases). Germline CDR1 reads MNHNY; CDR2 reads SVGAGI (reference sequence). Trimming shortened V by 10 bases and J by 5 bases, and 14 bases separated the two germline ends. The CDR3 length is 12 residues. The CDR3, as DNA: TGTGCCACCCAGGTGGAGGGGGAGACCCAGTACTTC. It codes for CATQVEGETQYF.

This sequence joins TRBV29-1 and TRBJ2-2, with 10 bases matching TRBD1. The V and J ends lost 2 bases and 6 bases, in that order; junction bases with no gene match: 6. The germline V gene encodes CDR1 SQVTM and CDR2 ANQGSEA. The length of the CDR3 is 15 residues. CDR3 sequence reads: CSVERTGGRAGELFF. The CDR3 nucleotides are TGCAGCGTTGAAAGGACAGGGGGTCGCGCCGGGGAGCTGTTTTTT.

The chain is built from TRBV28 and TRBJ1-5; 7 positions match TRBD1. This CDR3 comprises 14 residues. CDR1 MDHEN and CDR2 SYDVKM come from the germline V gene. With 6 bases clipped from V and 7 bases from J, the junction kept 9 bases outside the gene matches. CDR3 protein: CASSAGRGEQPQHF. The CDR3 nucleotides read TGTGCCAGCAGCGCCGGCAGGGGGGAACAGCCCCAGCATTTT.

J is TRBJ2-2 and V is TRBV7-9, with 7 positions matching TRBD2. Trimming removed 4 bases from V and 6 bases from J; junction bases left unmatched: 11. The germline V gene encodes CDR1 SEHNR and CDR2 FQNEAQ (reference sequence). This CDR3 comprises 16 residues. The CDR3 DNA reads TGTGCCAGCAGCTCCAAAGAGGCGGGGGATTCCGGGGAGCTGTTTTTT. The encoded protein is CASSSKEAGDSGELFF.

This clone was counted between two and nine times. Other DNA sequences in the sample encode the same CDR3. The rearrangement joins TRBV20-1 to TRBJ2-5, with D maybe TRBD2 (6 bases). CDR1 is DFQATT, CDR2 SNEGSKA, per germline (reference sequence). V was cut by 5 bases and J by 2 bases, with 6 bases left in between. The CDR3 length is 11 residues. The CDR3 reads CSAAGQETQYF. CDR3 nucleotides: TGCAGTGCTGCGGGACAAGAGACCCAGTACTTC.

The chain links TRBV6-1 to TRBJ2-1; 9 positions match TRBD2. The germline V gene has CDR1 MNHNS and CDR2 SASEGT. With 7 bases clipped from V and 9 bases from J, the junction kept 13 bases outside the gene matches. This CDR3 spans 15 amino acids. The CDR3 DNA reads as TGTGCCAGCACCCCTCTAGCGGGATTCTATGGTGAGCAGTTCTTC. This codes for CASTPLAGFYGEQFF.

A few counts support this clone. The V call is TRBV7-9, the J call TRBJ1-1; tentatively, D is TRBD1 (6 bases). The CDR3 is made up of 14 amino acids. The V end lost 5 bases, the J end lost 1 base, and 11 bases lay between the germline ends. The germline V gene has CDR1 SEHNR and CDR2 FQNEAQ (reference sequence). The CDR3 bases are TGTGCCAGCAGCCTACAGGGTTCGAACACTGAAGCTTTCTTT. Translation gives CASSLQGSNTEAFF. Drawing the rest from reference TRBV7-9 and TRBJ1-1, the complete variable domain is DTGVSQNPRHKITKRGQNVTFRCDPISEHNRLYWYRQTLGQGPEFLTYFQNEAQLEKSRLLSDRFSAERPKGSFSTLEIQRTEQGDSAMYLCASSLQGSNTEAFFGQGTRLTVV.

J is TRBJ2-1 and V is TRBV18, with 10 bases fitting TRBD1. V shed 0 bases, J shed 8 bases, and the junction held 7 bases outside the gene matches. The CDR3 sequence is 16 residues long. CDR1 KGHSH and CDR2 LQKENI come from the germline V gene. The CDR3 sequence is CASSPPTTGGRDEQFF. The CDR3 region has the DNA TGTGCCAGCTCACCACCGACGACAGGGGGCCGGGATGAGCAGTTCTTC.

This clone came up a few times. The chain has TRBV19 and TRBJ2-3; a weak D match, TRBD1 (7 bases). This CDR3 has 13 amino acids. In germline, CDR1 is LNHDA, CDR2 SQIVND (reference sequence). Trimming left V 10 bases short and J 0 bases short, with 11 bases between. The CDR3 is CATRGASTDTQYF. CDR3 DNA: TGTGCCACCAGGGGGGCGAGCACAGATACGCAGTATTTT.

This clone showed up just a few times. This sequence joins TRBV29-1 and TRBJ2-3, with 11 bases fitting TRBD2. The CDR3 consists of 14 residues. V shed 7 bases and J 5 bases; nucleotides not matched to a gene: 8. Germline CDR1 SQVTM, CDR2 ANQGSEA. The DNA of the CDR3 is TGCAGCGGGACACTAGCGGGAGATCTAGATACGCAGTATTTT. It yields the protein CSGTLAGDLDTQYF.

V gene TRBV19 combines with J gene TRBJ2-4; D is unresolved. Germline CDR1 LNHDA, CDR2 SQIVND (reference sequence). This CDR3 spans 12 amino acids. Trimming stripped 3 bases from V and 9 bases from J, with 9 bases between. The chain's CDR3 is CASSMIRTIQYF. The DNA of the CDR3 is TGTGCCAGTAGTATGATTAGAACCATTCAGTACTTC.

This clone was counted between two and nine times. The chain is built from TRBV20-1 and TRBJ2-1, with D unresolved. Between the trimmed V and J ends, which lost 5 bases and 3 bases, there was a span of 5 bases. This CDR3 region has 11 residues. CDR1 and CDR2 (germline): DFQATT, SNEGSKA (reference sequence). The CDR3 reads CSASLYNEQFF. The CDR3 DNA follows: TGCAGTGCTTCCCTCTACAATGAGCAGTTCTTC.

The genes are TRBV25-1 and TRBJ2-1; D is undetermined. Looked up from germline, CDR1 is MGHDK and CDR2 is SYGVNS. Between the trimmed V and J ends, which lost 2 bases and 1 base, there was a span of 12 bases. The CDR3 contains 16 residues. CDR3 sequence: CASSESPYSSYNEQFF. The CDR3 coding sequence is TGTGCCAGCAGTGAAAGTCCCTATAGTTCCTACAATGAGCAGTTCTTC.

Remarks on this clone: The junction differs from germline at one of its ends, possibly a read error. The chain recombines TRBV4-1 with TRBJ2-7; 7 bases fit TRBD2. The length of the CDR3 is 13 residues. Germline CDR1 MGHRA, CDR2 YSYEKL. CDR3 DNA: TGCGCCAGCAGCCAGTTGGGACTACGGGGTATTCACTTC. This gives the protein CASSQLGLRGIHF.

With respect to this clone: In the same sample, other DNA sequences code for this CDR3. V and J are TRBV18 and TRBJ2-1, with 12 nucleotides matching TRBD1. This CDR3 is built from 15 residues. Germline loops: CDR1 KGHSH, CDR2 LQKENI. The junction had 1 base not matched to a gene; V was cut back by 3 bases and J by 4 bases. DNA of the CDR3: TGTGCCAGCTCACCGGGACAGGGGGCTTACAATGAGCAGTTCTTC. It is translated as CASSPGQGAYNEQFF.